A selection of T cell receptor beta chains follows, all from one sample in a study of read filtering for tumor transcriptome and immune sequencing. MiXCR was run by TCRdb on the reads, yielding one entry per CDR3 protein. The data hold about 130,000 distinct CDR3 sequences, with under 15% observed a single time. The sequencing sample was made of a population of CD138-negative cells sorted from bone marrow. These receptor sequences come from a donor at least 40 years old with multiple myeloma. Both conserved end residues are part of each CDR3. Fields, in order: V gene, J gene, CDR3 protein.

V: TRBV29-1; J: TRBJ1-2; CDR3: CSVSAGGYTF
V: TRBV10-1; J: TRBJ2-3; CDR3: CASSDRVIDTQYF
V: TRBV5-1; J: TRBJ2-1; CDR3: CASSHGLAGGEQFF
V: TRBV7-9; J: TRBJ1-4; CDR3: CASSKTGTEKLFF
V: TRBV4-1; J: TRBJ2-2; CDR3: CASSQYGTGELFF
V: TRBV29-1; J: TRBJ2-3; CDR3: CSGEQTSGTDTQYF
V: TRBV6-5; J: TRBJ2-7; CDR3: CASSYGRGEQYF
V: TRBV6-2/TRBV6-3; J: TRBJ2-5; CDR3: CASRTTGLQETQYF
V: TRBV21-1; J: TRBJ2-3; CDR3: CASSFLAGSTDTQYF
V: TRBV6-6; J: TRBJ2-1; CDR3: CASSGTSGGNEQFF
V: TRBV5-6; J: TRBJ2-1; CDR3: CASSSIAGVAYNEQFF
V: TRBV7-3; J: TRBJ2-5; CDR3: CASSPHVAGQKETQYF
V: TRBV29-1; J: TRBJ2-7; CDR3: CSALRLAGGREQYF
V: TRBV14; J: TRBJ2-6; CDR3: CASSPAGWDFPGANVLTF
V: TRBV2; J: TRBJ2-5; CDR3: CACQRTSQETQYF
V: TRBV10-3; J: TRBJ1-5; CDR3: CAISAGGLNQPQHF
V: TRBV29-1; J: TRBJ2-3; CDR3: CSVEADRPTVDTQYF
V: TRBV7-2; J: TRBJ1-4; CDR3: CASSPHPGLSEKLFF
V: TRBV6-5; J: TRBJ1-1; CDR3: CASGYSVIQSLELNTEAFF
V: TRBV19; J: TRBJ2-2; CDR3: CARFGQEDTGELFF
V: TRBV15; J: TRBJ2-5; CDR3: CATSRGVGSRDVRETQYF
V: TRBV19; J: TRBJ1-2; CDR3: CASTVGGAYGYTF
V: TRBV27; J: TRBJ2-7; CDR3: CASSPYKRESDEQYF
V: TRBV7-9; J: TRBJ1-1; CDR3: CASSLVRGAEAFF
V: TRBV4-1; J: TRBJ2-3; CDR3: CASSQDNGGPDTQYF
V: TRBV29-1; J: TRBJ2-7; CDR3: CSGTTGLGHEQYF
V: TRBV20-1; J: TRBJ2-3; CDR3: CSAKSGRGTDTQYF
V: TRBV7-2; J: TRBJ1-1; CDR3: CASSPRGMNTEAVF
V: TRBV29-1; J: TRBJ2-3; CDR3: CSPVLAGGPDTQYF
V: TRBV6-1; J: TRBJ2-7; CDR3: CASSERREQYF
V: TRBV4-1; J: TRBJ2-4; CDR3: CASSSPGLAKNIQYF
V: TRBV7-2; J: TRBJ1-2; CDR3: CASSSSGGFGYTF
V: TRBV6-6; J: TRBJ1-6; CDR3: CASSYRRLRGFNSPLHF
V: TRBV6-2/TRBV6-3; J: TRBJ2-1; CDR3: CASSPRLAGGPNEQFF
V: TRBV7-3; J: TRBJ2-1; CDR3: CASSLEGWNEQFF
V: TRBV10-3; J: TRBJ1-1; CDR3: CAISEGQVNTEAFF
V: TRBV29-1; J: TRBJ1-1; CDR3: CSVEDGGGEAFF
V: TRBV7-2; J: TRBJ2-1; CDR3: CASSYRGGGSYNEQFF
V: TRBV3-1; J: TRBJ2-1; CDR3: CASSQVLSARNEQFF
V: TRBV11-2; J: TRBJ2-6; CDR3: CASRTGLAGSSGANVLTF